This record concerns one TCR beta chain sequence. Its antigen is as yet unknown. The time point: cycle 4 day 1 (C4D1), after 6 weeks of nivolumab. No patient escaped relapse after autologous stem cell transplantation, and brentuximab vedotin exposure varied. Patients showed best responses of complete response, partial response or progressive disease. The length of the CDR3 is 16 residues. Germline CDR1 SGHTA, CDR2 FQGNSA. V was clipped by 4 bases and J by 0 bases, with 10 bases between them. The method was immunoSEQ multiplex PCR; TCRdb's version includes in-frame clones alone and lacks a portion of them. The repertoire holds 64,000 or so clones, with about 90% as singletons. The data stem from a study of PD-1 blockade in classical Hodgkin lymphoma. Whole-study findings and limits: Partial responders and progressors had significantly lower baseline TCR diversity. No one has yet defined what causes the repertoire differences, which may be disease activity or prior therapy. Newly diagnosed patients were said to have less baseline TCR diversity than healthy donors did.

The clonotype originates from a human donor with classical Hodgkin lymphoma. This chain connects TRBV7-2 to TRBJ2-6; the D is unclear. Here the sequenced sample was peripheral blood mononuclear cells (PBMCs), taken before the fourth cycle of nivolumab. The CDR3 spells CASSSVGLSGANVLTF. The CDR3 nucleotides are TGTGCCAGCAGCTCAGTAGGGCTCTCTGGGGCCAACGTCCTGACTTTC.